The clone carrying this T cell receptor beta chain was seen ten or more times. Its specificity is not known. Germline V gives CDR1 SGHRS, CDR2 YFSETQ. CDR3 length: 15 residues. Deletions cut 0 bases from V and 7 bases from J, with 14 bases between. The data stem from a study of identical twins. General study results and limits: Reduced insertions were recorded for abundant cord blood beta clonotypes, with no such pattern in memory repertoires.

Template switching added a universal primer site, and cDNA bore unique molecular identifiers. Via MiXCR, TCRdb re-called the 5' RACE reads, giving one row per CDR3 protein. The data contain some 660,000 distinct CDR3 sequences, 8% to 9% of them singletons. This sample also belongs to another study, concerning yellow fever vaccine responses in identical twins.

The sample taken for sequencing was PBMCs. The TCR sequence derives from a woman aged 18-29 years in good health. The V and J genes are TRBV5-1 and TRBJ2-1; weak D call: TRBD2 (6 bases). Here the CDR3 reads CASSLAEGLINEQFF. The CDR3 DNA reads as TGCGCCAGCAGCTTGGCGGAGGGACTGATAAATGAGCAGTTCTTC.